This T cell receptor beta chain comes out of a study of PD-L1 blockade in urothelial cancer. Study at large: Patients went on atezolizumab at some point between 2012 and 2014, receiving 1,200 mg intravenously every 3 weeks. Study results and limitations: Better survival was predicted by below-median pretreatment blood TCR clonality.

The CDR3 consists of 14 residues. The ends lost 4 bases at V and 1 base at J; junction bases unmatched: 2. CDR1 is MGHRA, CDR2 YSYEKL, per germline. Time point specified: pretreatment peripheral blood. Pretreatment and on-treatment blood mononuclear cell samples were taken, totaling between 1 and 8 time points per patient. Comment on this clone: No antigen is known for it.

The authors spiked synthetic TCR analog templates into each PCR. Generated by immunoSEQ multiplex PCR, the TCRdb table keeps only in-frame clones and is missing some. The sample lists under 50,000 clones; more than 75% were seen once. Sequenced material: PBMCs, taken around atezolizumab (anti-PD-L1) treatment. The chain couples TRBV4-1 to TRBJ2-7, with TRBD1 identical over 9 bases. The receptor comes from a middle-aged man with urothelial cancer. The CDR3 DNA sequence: TGCGCCAGCAGCCTCGGGACAGGGTCCTACGAGCAGTACTTC. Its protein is CASSLGTGSYEQYF.